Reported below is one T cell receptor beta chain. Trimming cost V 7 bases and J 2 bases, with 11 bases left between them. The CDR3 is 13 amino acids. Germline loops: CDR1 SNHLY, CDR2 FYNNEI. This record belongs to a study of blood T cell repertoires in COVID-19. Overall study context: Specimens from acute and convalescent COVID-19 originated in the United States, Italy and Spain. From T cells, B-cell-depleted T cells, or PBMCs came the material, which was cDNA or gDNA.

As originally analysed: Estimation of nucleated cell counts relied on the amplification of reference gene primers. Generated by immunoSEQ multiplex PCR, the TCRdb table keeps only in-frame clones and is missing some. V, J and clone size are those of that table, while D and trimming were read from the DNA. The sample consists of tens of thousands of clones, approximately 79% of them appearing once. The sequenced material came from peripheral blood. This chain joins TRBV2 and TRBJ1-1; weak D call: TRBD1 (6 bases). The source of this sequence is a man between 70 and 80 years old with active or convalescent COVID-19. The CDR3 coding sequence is TGTGCCAGCACCCGGGACACCAACACTGAAGCTTTCTTT. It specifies CASTRDTNTEAFF.